A single sample gave rise to the 3 T cell receptor beta chains below, sequenced in a study of blood T cells in healthy people across ages. A second PCR, run for roughly 7 to 11 cycles, used a sample-barcoded 5' primer plus a J-beta primer mix. From the 5' RACE reads, TCRdb called clonotypes with MiXCR, one entry per CDR3 protein. The sample records 550,000 to 750,000 distinct CDR3 sequences, around 20% being singletons. The sample was blood. The receptors stem from a man aged 65 to 79 in good health.

V and J are TRBV12-3 or TRBV12-4 and TRBJ2-5; 8 nucleotides match TRBD1. The trim removed 5 bases at V and 5 bases at J, leaving 10 bases unmatched. The CDR3 covers 15 residues. CDR3 sequence: CASSPGQGRGETQYF. The CDR3 DNA is TGTGCCAGCAGTCCCGGACAGGGAAGAGGGGAGACCCAGTACTTC.

This clonotype was detected only once. The chain uses TRBV15 and TRBJ1-3, with D perhaps TRBD1 (5 bases). The germline CDR1 and CDR2 sequences are LNHNV and YYDKDF (reference sequence). This CDR3 is built from 16 residues. V gave up 2 bases and J gave up 7 bases, with 18 bases separating them. The CDR3 is CATSRWDRNKGNTIYF. CDR3 DNA sequence: TGTGCCACCAGCAGATGGGACCGCAACAAAGGGAACACCATATATTTT.

The V call is TRBV7-9, the J call TRBJ1-3, with TRBD1 as a possible D gene (6 bases). CDR1 is SEHNR, CDR2 FQNEAQ, per germline (reference sequence). This CDR3 has 13 residues. The ends were cut back, 4 bases at V and 9 bases at J, with 13 bases in the middle. In nucleotides, the CDR3 is TGTGCCAGCAGCTGGGGGCCAGAGGTCACCATATATTTT. Amino acid sequence: CASSWGPEVTIYF. The full variable domain, its missing parts supplied by reference TRBV7-9 and TRBJ1-3, is DTGVSQNPRHKITKRGQNVTFRCDPISEHNRLYWYRQTLGQGPEFLTYFQNEAQLEKSRLLSDRFSAERPKGSFSTLEIQRTEQGDSAMYLCASSWGPEVTIYFGEGSWLTVV.